What follows are 15 T cell receptor beta chains derived from one specimen sequenced in a study of PD-L1 blockade in urothelial cancer. As to time point: peripheral blood 6 weeks after treatment start. The repertoire was sequenced with immunoSEQ multiplex PCR; TCRdb's copy has only in-frame clones and lacks some. This sample has some 51,000 clones, with 88% found just once. The sequencing used PBMCs, collected around atezolizumab (anti-PD-L1) treatment. The receptors were gathered from a man aged 55 to 69 with urothelial cancer.

The chain carries TRBV5-4 and TRBJ2-1, with 10 bases identical to TRBD2. Looked up from germline, CDR1 is SGHNT and CDR2 is YYREEE (reference sequence). The CDR3 sequence is 16 residues long. V was pared by 3 bases and J by 1 base, with 4 bases of the junction left unmatched. The CDR3 bases are TGTGCCAGCAGCTCTAGCGGGGGTTTTTCCTACAATGAGCAGTTCTTC. It is translated as CASSSSGGFSYNEQFF.

The chain has TRBV19 and TRBJ1-2; TRBD1 matches 8 bases. J gave up 4 bases and V 3 bases, and 7 bases lay outside the gene matches. This CDR3 comprises 15 residues. Germline lookup yields CDR1 LNHDA and CDR2 SQIVND (reference sequence). The CDR3 sequence: CASSIGRGRGYGYTF. The CDR3 nucleotides are TGTGCCAGTAGTATCGGCAGGGGGCGCGGCTATGGCTACACCTTC.

The chain combines TRBV9 with TRBJ1-1, with a tentative D call TRBD1 (5 bases). The CDR3 is 15 amino acids. The V end was cut by 3 bases, the J end by 6 bases, with 18 bases between. CDR1 SGDLS and CDR2 YYNGEE come from the germline V gene. The CDR3 DNA is TGTGCCAGCAGCGCACAAGACCAGGGTAGGGCTGAAGCTTTCTTT. This gives the protein CASSAQDQGRAEAFF. The full variable domain, completed using reference TRBV9 and TRBJ1-1, is DSGVTQTPKHLITATGQRVTLRCSPRSGDLSVYWYQQSLDQGLQFLIQYYNGEERAKGNILERFSAQQFPDLHSELNLSSLELGDSALYFCASSAQDQGRAEAFFGQGTRLTVV.

This clone was observed a single time. This chain connects TRBV10-3 to TRBJ1-1, with 8 bases that match TRBD1. This CDR3 has 14 residues. CDR1 is ENHRY, CDR2 SYGVKD, per germline. V gave up 10 bases and J gave up 4 bases; unmatched junction bases: 11. The CDR3, as DNA: TGTGCCAGCCGAGGGGGACAGGTTGGCACTGAAGCTTTCTTT. It codes for CASRGGQVGTEAFF.

The V gene is TRBV19, the J gene TRBJ1-6; 10 nucleotides line up with TRBD1. Trimming removed 3 bases from V and 10 bases from J; junction bases left unmatched: 3. Germline CDR1 is LNHDA and CDR2 is SQIVND (reference sequence). The CDR3 runs 14 residues. The CDR3: CASSIRGQGSPLHF. The CDR3 DNA follows: TGTGCCAGTAGTATTCGGGGACAGGGGTCACCCCTCCACTTT.

The chain joins TRBV29-1 to TRBJ2-5; 8 positions agree with TRBD2. The CDR3 spans 14 residues. V gave up 6 bases and J gave up 2 bases; unmatched junction bases: 8. Germline V gene data show CDR1 as SQVTM and CDR2 as ANQGSEA. In DNA, the CDR3 is TGCAGCGTCGCTGAACTAGCGGAGCAAGAGACCCAGTACTTC. It translates to CSVAELAEQETQYF.

This rearrangement joins TRBV7-9 to TRBJ1-1; unclear D gene. The V gene lost 4 bases and the J gene lost 3 bases, with 9 bases spanning the gap. CDR1 is SEHNR and CDR2 is FQNEAQ in the germline V gene (reference sequence). The CDR3 is 13 residues long. The CDR3: CASSSTVDTEAFF. The CDR3 DNA reads as TGTGCCAGCAGCTCTACAGTGGACACTGAAGCTTTCTTT.

The genes are TRBV19 and TRBJ1-5; 9 bases fit TRBD1. The CDR3 loop spans 15 amino acids. CDR1 LNHDA and CDR2 SQIVND come from the germline V gene (reference sequence). The V segment lost 5 bases and the J segment 3 bases; nucleotides outside the gene matches: 5. The chain's CDR3 is CASSAGTGYNQPQHF. DNA of the CDR3: TGTGCCAGTAGTGCTGGGACAGGGTACAATCAGCCCCAGCATTTT.

This chain joins TRBV11-2 and TRBJ2-5, with TRBD2 identical over 10 bases. J gave up 3 bases and V 3 bases, and 7 bases lay outside the gene matches. The germline CDR1 and CDR2 sequences are SGHAT and FQNNGV. The CDR3 length is 16 residues. CDR3 loop: CASSFERGGRKETQYF. The CDR3 DNA is TGTGCCAGCAGCTTTGAGCGGGGGGGCCGGAAAGAGACCCAGTACTTC.

The chain links TRBV7-9 to TRBJ1-1; perhaps TRBD1 as D (5 bases). Germline-derived CDR1 and CDR2 are SEHNR and FQNEAQ (reference sequence). Between the trimmed V and J ends, which lost 7 bases and 1 base, there was a span of 13 bases. The CDR3 extends over 14 amino acids. As DNA, the CDR3 is TGTGCCAGCATCCCGACAGAGACGAACACTGAAGCTTTCTTT. Residues: CASIPTETNTEAFF.

The chain uses TRBV11-2 and TRBJ1-3; D gene ambiguous. This CDR3 is 15 amino acids long. V was pared by 1 base and J by 4 bases, with 11 bases between. The germline gives CDR1 SGHAT, CDR2 FQNNGV. As DNA, the CDR3 is TGTGCCAGCAGCTTAGTAGCGGTCGCGGGAAACACCATATATTTT. Its translation: CASSLVAVAGNTIYF.

This clone appeared a few times. This chain joins TRBV6-1 and TRBJ2-1, with D possibly TRBD2 on 5 matching bases. The V end lost 1 base, the J end lost 0 bases, and 7 bases lay between the germline ends. The CDR3 is made up of 15 amino acids. Germline-derived CDR1 and CDR2 are MNHNS and SASEGT. The CDR3 DNA reads as TGTGCCAGCAGTGAAGTCCGGGGCTCCTACAATGAGCAGTTCTTC. The encoded protein is CASSEVRGSYNEQFF.

This clone was counted only a few times. The J gene is TRBJ1-1, the V gene TRBV10-3, with 9 bases that match TRBD1. The CDR3 is made up of 13 amino acids. In germline, CDR1 is ENHRY, CDR2 SYGVKD. J gave up 3 bases and V 5 bases, and 1 base lay outside the gene matches. The DNA for the CDR3 is TGTGCCATCAGTACAGGGGGCTACACTGAAGCTTTCTTT. Residues: CAISTGGYTEAFF.

The V gene is TRBV7-9, the J gene TRBJ1-1; D is undetermined. Germline CDR1 SEHNR, CDR2 FQNEAQ (reference sequence). The CDR3 has 13 residues. Trimming took 7 bases from V and 4 from J, leaving 13 bases between them. The CDR3, as DNA: TGTGCCAGCACTGCGGGGAGGACCACTGAAGCTTTCTTT. Its protein is CASTAGRTTEAFF.

This clone showed up just once. The identical CDR3 is also encoded by other nucleotide sequences in the sample. The rearrangement uses TRBV7-2 and TRBJ2-5; 8 bases are a match to TRBD1. The V gene end was trimmed by 5 bases and the J gene end by 4 bases; junction bases not matched to a gene: 3. The CDR3 spans 13 residues. The germline CDR1 and CDR2 sequences are SGHTA and FQGNSA. In DNA, the CDR3 is TGTGCCAGCAGCCTAGGGACAGGAGAGACCCAGTACTTC. It codes for CASSLGTGETQYF.